The 23 T cell receptor beta chains listed next were all sequenced from one sample in a study of blood T cell repertoires in COVID-19. Clones were read by immunoSEQ multiplex PCR, and TCRdb kept only the in-frame ones, dropping some. The profile covers some 120,000 clones, with more than 75% appearing a single time and approximately 3.3% taken by the ten largest. The sequencing input was peripheral blood. These receptors originate from a woman in her sixties with acute or convalescent COVID-19.

V gene TRBV11-2 combines with J gene TRBJ2-1; TRBD1 matches at 10 bases. This CDR3 has 17 amino acids. With V trimmed by 4 bases and J by 7 bases, 13 bases remained unmatched. Germline CDR1 SGHAT, CDR2 FQNNGV. The CDR3 here is CASSSRPRGQGYNEQFF. DNA of the CDR3: TGTGCCAGCAGCTCCCGACCGCGGGGACAGGGGTATAATGAGCAGTTCTTC.

The chain combines TRBV19 with TRBJ1-6; D is possibly TRBD1 (6 bases). The CDR3 consists of 15 residues. Trimming cost V 3 bases and J 7 bases, with 13 bases left between them. The germline CDR1 and CDR2 sequences are LNHDA and SQIVND (reference sequence). The CDR3 is CASSIQTGSNSPLHF. The DNA for the CDR3 is TGTGCCAGTAGTATCCAGACAGGCTCCAATTCACCCCTCCACTTT.

V is TRBV29-1 and J is TRBJ2-3; 8 bases fit TRBD1. The CDR3 runs 16 residues. V lost 2 bases to trimming and J lost 0 bases; unmatched junction nucleotides: 7. Germline V gene sequence: CDR1 SQVTM, CDR2 ANQGSEA. CDR3 sequence reads: CSVERDRGSSTDTQYF. The CDR3 DNA reads as TGCAGCGTTGAACGAGACAGGGGATCTAGCACAGATACGCAGTATTTT.

The V gene is TRBV28, the J gene TRBJ2-7; D not certain. Per germline, CDR1 MDHEN and CDR2 SYDVKM. This CDR3 has 12 residues. Deletions cut 7 bases from V and 0 bases from J, with 7 bases between. Written as DNA, the CDR3 is TGTGCCAGCACCGCCAGCTCCTACGAGCAGTACTTC. It encodes CASTASSYEQYF.

The rearrangement links TRBV6-2 or TRBV6-3 to TRBJ1-2; TRBD1 matches 8 bases. Germline V gives CDR1 MNHEY, CDR2 SVGEGT. With V trimmed by 6 bases and J by 4 bases, 7 bases remained unmatched. CDR3 length: 14 amino acids. This CDR3 is CASSLTDRAYGYTF. DNA of the CDR3: TGTGCCAGCAGCCTGACGGACAGGGCCTATGGCTACACCTTC.

The V gene is TRBV24-1, the J gene TRBJ2-1; 10 positions match TRBD2. J was trimmed by 7 bases and V by 5 bases; bases with no gene match: 4. The CDR3 totals 14 residues. Germline CDR1 is KGHDR and CDR2 is SFDVKD. The CDR3 sequence: CATSVSGRENEQFF. The CDR3 DNA reads as TGTGCCACCAGTGTCAGCGGGAGGGAGAATGAGCAGTTCTTC.

This rearrangement joins TRBV6-5 to TRBJ1-4; TRBD1 matches 12 bases. CDR3 length equals 15 residues. Germline values: CDR1 MNHEY, CDR2 SVGAGI. V was clipped by 5 bases and J by 8 bases; unmatched bases: 6. The CDR3 DNA reads TGTGCCAGCAGTCCCGCGGGACAGGGGGCGGAAAAACTGTTTTTT. Its translation: CASSPAGQGAEKLFF.

Details on this clone: Within the sample, other DNA sequences also encode this same CDR3. J is TRBJ1-2 and V is TRBV6-1; D is possibly TRBD1 (6 bases). V shed 1 base and J shed 5 bases, with 8 bases lying between them. This CDR3 contains 13 residues. Per the germline V gene, CDR1 is MNHNS and CDR2 is SASEGT. The CDR3 sequence is CASSEGQGYGYTF. In DNA, the CDR3 is TGTGCCAGCAGTGAAGGGCAGGGGTATGGCTACACCTTC.

V and J are TRBV18 and TRBJ2-7, with 10 bases aligning to TRBD1. The V and J ends lost 6 bases and 5 bases, in that order; junction bases with no gene match: 7. CDR3 length equals 14 residues. Germline V gene lookup returns CDR1 KGHSH and CDR2 LQKENI. The CDR3 DNA reads TGTGCCAGCTCGCAGGACAGGGGGTTTCACGAGCAGTACGTC. This encodes CASSQDRGFHEQYV.

This clone was counted a single time. V is TRBV7-3 and J is TRBJ2-1; TRBD2 matches at 8 bases. V lost 1 base, J lost 7 bases, and 9 bases stayed unmatched. The CDR3 covers 16 residues. Germline loops: CDR1 SGHTA, CDR2 FQGTGA. This chain's CDR3 is CASSLSPAGDGNEQFF. In DNA, the CDR3 is TGTGCCAGCAGCTTAAGCCCAGCGGGAGATGGGAATGAGCAGTTCTTC.

The chain recombines TRBV9 with TRBJ2-1; 13 positions match TRBD2. The CDR3 length is 17 residues. CDR1 and CDR2 (germline): SGDLS, YYNGEE. Losses at the gene ends were 4 bases for V and 9 bases for J; bases not matched to a gene: 13. The CDR3 reads CASSLSSGTSGTTEQFF. The CDR3 DNA reads TGTGCCAGCAGCTTGAGTTCCGGGACTAGCGGGACTACTGAGCAGTTCTTC.

The chain links TRBV12-3 or TRBV12-4 to TRBJ2-2, with D maybe TRBD2 (5 bases). The CDR3 has 13 residues. Trimming took off 3 bases at V and 6 bases at J, with 8 bases between the two ends. CDR3 DNA sequence: TGTGCCAGCAGTTTCCAGCGGCCCGGGGAGCTGTTTTTT. It is translated as CASSFQRPGELFF.

The chain uses TRBV6-5 and TRBJ2-2; D possibly corresponds to TRBD1 (5 bases). CDR1 MNHEY and CDR2 SVGAGI come from the germline V gene. Trimming removed 6 bases from V and 3 bases from J, with 8 bases in between. The CDR3 loop spans 13 amino acids. The CDR3 DNA reads TGTGCCAGCAGCCAGGGATACACCGGGGAGCTGTTTTTT. Protein: CASSQGYTGELFF.

The V call is TRBV9, the J call TRBJ1-1; D is uncertain. Between the trimmed V and J ends, which lost 0 bases and 0 bases, there was a span of 6 bases. Germline values: CDR1 SGDLS, CDR2 YYNGEE. The CDR3 extends over 14 amino acids. The CDR3: CASSVDPLNTEAFF. The CDR3 nucleotides are TGTGCCAGCAGCGTAGATCCTTTGAACACTGAAGCTTTCTTT.

V is TRBV5-6 and J is TRBJ2-7, with 7 bases matching TRBD2. The CDR3 extends over 17 amino acids. V was clipped by 4 bases and J by 0 bases; unmatched bases: 13. Germline V gene sequence: CDR1 SGHDT, CDR2 YYEEEE. As DNA, the CDR3 is TGTGCCAGCAGCCCCCTGGGGCTAGCGGAGAGCTCCTACGAGCAGTACGTC. Translation gives CASSPLGLAESSYEQYV.

The V call is TRBV29-1, the J call TRBJ1-2, with TRBD1 matching 8 bases. The trim removed 4 bases at V and 7 bases at J, leaving 5 bases unmatched. CDR3 size: 12 residues. Germline V lookup: CDR1 SQVTM, CDR2 ANQGSEA. CDR3 loop: CSVVQGAVGYTF. For the CDR3, the DNA is TGCAGCGTTGTTCAGGGGGCGGTTGGCTACACCTTC. The full variable domain, in which reference TRBV29-1 and TRBJ1-2 provide the parts outside the CDR3, is SAVISQKPSRDICQRGTSLTIQCQVDSQVTMMFWYRQQPGQSLTLIATANQGSEATYESGFVIDKFPISRPNLTFSTLTVSNMSPEDSSIYLCSVVQGAVGYTFGSGTRLTVV.

The chain uses TRBV27 and TRBJ1-6; D might be TRBD1 (6 bases). V dropped 4 bases and J dropped 7 bases, with 14 bases sitting between them. The CDR3 has 15 amino acids. In germline, CDR1 is MNHEY, CDR2 SMNVEV (reference sequence). Written as DNA, the CDR3 is TGTGCCAGCAGTTCCAGGACAGCGACAAATTCACCCCTCCACTTT. Amino acid sequence: CASSSRTATNSPLHF.

The V gene is TRBV15, the J gene TRBJ1-5; the D gene is possibly TRBD1 (6 bases). Germline CDR1 LNHNV, CDR2 YYDKDF (reference sequence). V lost 3 bases and J 2 bases, leaving 20 bases between the germline ends. The CDR3 loop spans 18 amino acids. Here the CDR3 DNA reads TGTGCCACCAGCAGCCTAACCGGAGAACAGGGCCGCAATCAGCCCCAGCATTTT. Translation gives CATSSLTGEQGRNQPQHF.

The sample holds one count of this clone. The rearrangement joins TRBV30 to TRBJ1-3; the D is unclear. The CDR3 is 18 residues long. V lost 4 bases, J lost 2 bases, and 24 bases lay in between. Per germline, CDR1 GTSNPN and CDR2 SVGIG (reference sequence). The CDR3, as DNA: TGTGCCTGGAACCCCTACACTATATCCCCTTTCCCTGGAAACACCATATATTTT. Translated: CAWNPYTISPFPGNTIYF.

J is TRBJ2-5 and V is TRBV6-1, with a tentative D call TRBD1 (7 bases). The CDR3 length is 16 residues. With 2 bases removed from V and 7 bases from J, the gap between germline ends came to 20 bases. The germline V gene has CDR1 MNHNS and CDR2 SASEGT. The CDR3 protein is CASSEFETGTLGTQYF. CDR3 DNA: TGTGCCAGCAGTGAATTCGAGACAGGGACTCTTGGGACCCAGTACTTC.

The rearrangement joins TRBV5-4 to TRBJ1-1; D is perhaps TRBD1 (6 bases). CDR1 is SGHNT and CDR2 is YYREEE in the germline V gene (reference sequence). V shed 4 bases and J shed 4 bases, with 17 bases lying between them. CDR3 length: 15 residues. The CDR3 loop reads CASSPGGQLTTEAFF. Written as DNA, the CDR3 is TGTGCCAGCAGCCCCGGGGGGCAGTTAACCACTGAAGCTTTCTTT. The variable domain in full, completed from reference TRBV5-4 and TRBJ1-1, reads ETGVTQSPTHLIKTRGQQVTLRCSSQSGHNTVSWYQQALGQGPQFIFQYYREEENGRGNFPPRFSGLQFPNYSSELNVNALELDDSALYLCASSPGGQLTTEAFFGQGTRLTVV.

The chain couples TRBV27 to TRBJ1-1; no firm D call. This CDR3 has 13 amino acids. The V and J ends lost 5 bases and 1 base respectively, with 8 bases between them. Germline V gene lookup returns CDR1 MNHEY and CDR2 SMNVEV (reference sequence). CDR3: CASSPRGNTEAFF. For the CDR3, the DNA is TGTGCCAGCAGTCCCAGAGGGAACACTGAAGCTTTCTTT.

The chain employs TRBV10-3 and TRBJ2-1; 11 nucleotides match TRBD2. V shed 5 bases, J shed 0 bases, and the junction held 9 bases outside the gene matches. Germline values: CDR1 ENHRY, CDR2 SYGVKD. The CDR3 consists of 18 residues. CDR3 coding DNA: TGTGCCATCAGTATATCGAGAACTAGCGGGAGCTCCTACAATGAGCAGTTCTTC. This translates into CAISISRTSGSSYNEQFF.